The 23 T cell receptor beta chains below were found in one sample sequenced in a study of graft-versus-host responses after intestinal transplantation. Only in-frame clones appear in the TCRdb table, and some are missing; sequencing was by immunoSEQ multiplex PCR. The sample lists about 98,000 clones; around 88% were seen once. Material: PBMCs, obtained 255 days after intestinal transplant. All receptors come from a human patient who received an intestinal transplant, so some T cells may come from the graft donor.

The V gene is TRBV11-2, the J gene TRBJ2-7, with a weak D call TRBD2 (6 bases). This CDR3 contains 16 residues. V was shortened by 4 bases and J by 8 bases, with 24 bases between the two germline ends. CDR1 is SGHAT and CDR2 is FQNNGV in the germline V gene. DNA of the CDR3: TGTGCCAGCAGCTCCAAACCTTCCGGACCGGAGGGGAAGCAGTACGTC. It yields the protein CASSSKPSGPEGKQYV.

The chain recombines TRBV19 with TRBJ2-7; 7 bases are shared with TRBD1. Germline CDR1 is LNHDA and CDR2 is SQIVND (reference sequence). This CDR3 comprises 14 residues. V gave up 3 bases and J gave up 3 bases; unmatched junction bases: 5. The CDR3 sequence: CASSMVGQHYEQYF. CDR3 in DNA: TGTGCCAGTAGTATGGTGGGACAGCACTACGAGCAGTACTTC.

The rearrangement links TRBV7-8 to TRBJ1-5; a weak D match, TRBD1 (6 bases). CDR3 length equals 15 residues. The germline V and J ends were trimmed by 1 base and 2 bases, with 9 bases remaining between them. The V gene's germline CDR1 is SGHVS and CDR2 FQNEAQ. The CDR3 is CASSLGRTGNQPQHF. The CDR3 DNA is TGTGCCAGCAGCTTAGGTCGGACAGGCAATCAGCCCCAGCATTTT.

This clone was seen a single time. The J gene is TRBJ1-3, the V gene TRBV6-1; D remains unclear. The length of the CDR3 is 14 residues. V lost 0 bases and J 7 bases, leaving 10 bases between the germline ends. Per the germline V gene, CDR1 is MNHNS and CDR2 is SASEGT. CDR3 nucleotide sequence: TGTGCCAGCAGTGAAGCTCTCGACGTTAACACCATATATTTT. Translated, it gives CASSEALDVNTIYF.

This chain connects TRBV30 to TRBJ1-2; 7 bases line up with TRBD1. Germline CDR1 GTSNPN, CDR2 SVGIG (reference sequence). Unmatched junction bases numbered 7, after V lost 1 base and J lost 5 bases. The CDR3 runs 14 residues. CDR3 amino acids: CAWSGGTAIYGYTF. The DNA of the CDR3 is TGTGCCTGGAGTGGAGGGACAGCTATATATGGCTACACCTTC.

This chain links TRBV6-5 with TRBJ1-2; 9 bases are a match to TRBD1. J was trimmed by 4 bases and V by 2 bases; bases with no gene match: 5. This CDR3 has 15 residues. CDR1 is MNHEY and CDR2 is SVGAGI in the germline V gene. The CDR3 DNA reads as TGTGCCAGCAGTTACGAGGACAGGGGTTCCTATGGCTACACCTTC. This encodes CASSYEDRGSYGYTF.

This clone came up a few times. The J gene is TRBJ2-7, the V gene TRBV4-2; possibly TRBD2 for D (6 bases). CDR1 and CDR2 (germline): LGHNA, YNFKEQ. CDR3 length: 13 residues. Trimming pared 1 base from V and 2 bases from J, leaving 6 bases between. The CDR3 bases are TGTGCCAGCAGCCAAGCGGGAGCCTACGAGCAGTACTTC. Translated: CASSQAGAYEQYF.

This clone occurred many times. The V gene is TRBV6-4, the J gene TRBJ2-2, with TRBD2 matching 13 bases. There are 15 residues in the CDR3. V was pared by 4 bases and J by 4 bases, with 0 bases of the junction left unmatched. Per the germline V gene, CDR1 is MRHNA and CDR2 is SNTAGT. The CDR3 region is CASSGTSGSTGELFF. Written as DNA, the CDR3 is TGTGCCAGCAGTGGGACTAGCGGGAGCACCGGGGAGCTGTTTTTT.

This chain connects TRBV5-6 to TRBJ2-3; D is possibly TRBD1 or TRBD2 (5 bases each). The germline V gene has CDR1 SGHDT and CDR2 YYEEEE. The V gene lost 2 bases and the J gene lost 3 bases, with 13 bases spanning the gap. The CDR3 has 15 amino acids. CDR3 amino acids: CASSFARGRTDTQYF. The CDR3 DNA is TGTGCCAGCAGCTTCGCCCGGGGACGGACAGATACGCAGTATTTT.

The rearrangement links TRBV2 to TRBJ2-5; 10 positions match TRBD1. This CDR3 contains 17 residues. Germline CDR1 and CDR2: SNHLY and FYNNEI. Unmatched junction bases numbered 13, after V lost 4 bases and J lost 5 bases. DNA for the CDR3: TGTGCCAGCAGTGCCATTGTCATGGGACAGGGGCGGGAGACCCAGTACTTC. It codes for CASSAIVMGQGRETQYF.

CDR3 sequence: CASSPPSAMGAVEAFF. The CDR3 nucleotides are TGTGCCAGCTCACCACCATCCGCTATGGGGGCGGTTGAAGCTTTCTTT. The rearrangement links TRBV18 to TRBJ1-1, with D possibly being TRBD1 (6 bases). Germline assignment: CDR1 KGHSH and CDR2 LQKENI. The germline V and J ends were trimmed by 0 bases and 7 bases, with 18 bases remaining between them. The length of the CDR3 is 16 residues.

J is TRBJ2-1 and V is TRBV6-5; 10 bases align to TRBD1. There are 14 residues in the CDR3. After removal of 6 bases from V and 9 bases from J, the junction contained 8 bases not matched to a gene. Looked up from germline, CDR1 is MNHEY and CDR2 is SVGAGI. The CDR3: CASSPGTGEGEQFF. As DNA, the CDR3 is TGTGCCAGCAGCCCCGGGACAGGGGAGGGTGAGCAGTTCTTC.

The CDR3 DNA reads TGCAGCGTTGAAGAGGGAAGCGGCCTCTATGGCTACACCTTC. Protein: CSVEEGSGLYGYTF. V is TRBV29-1 and J is TRBJ1-2; no firm D call. The V gene's germline CDR1 is SQVTM and CDR2 ANQGSEA. The germline V and J ends were trimmed by 0 bases and 4 bases, with 12 bases remaining between them. This CDR3 is 14 amino acids long.

The chain couples TRBV4-3 to TRBJ2-6; D uncertain. The CDR3 runs to 17 residues. Trimming took off 0 bases at V and 0 bases at J, with 9 bases between the two ends. Germline V CDR1 and CDR2: LGHNA, YSLEER. Here the CDR3 DNA reads TGCGCCAGCAGCCAAGATCGGTTACTCTCTGGGGCCAACGTCCTGACTTTC. Encoded protein: CASSQDRLLSGANVLTF.

V is TRBV4-2 and J is TRBJ1-4; D might be TRBD1 (5 bases). The ends were cut back, 0 bases at V and 10 bases at J, with 18 bases in the middle. Germline CDR1 and CDR2: LGHNA and YNFKEQ. The CDR3 has 16 residues. CDR3 region: CASSQDNSGGLLKLFF. CDR3 DNA: TGTGCCAGCAGCCAAGATAATTCTGGGGGACTTTTAAAACTGTTTTTT.

This clone has just one count. The rearrangement uses TRBV4-3 and TRBJ2-1, with 9 bases fitting TRBD2. The CDR3 extends over 17 amino acids. After removal of 1 base from V and 2 bases from J, the junction contained 6 bases not matched to a gene. Germline CDR1 is LGHNA and CDR2 is YSLEER. The CDR3 DNA reads as TGCGCCAGCAGCCAAGGATACCCTAGCGGGGCCTACAATGAGCAGTTCTTC. Translated, it gives CASSQGYPSGAYNEQFF.

CDR3 in amino acids: CASQMTVQETQYF. The CDR3 DNA reads as TGTGCCAGCCAGATGACAGTACAAGAGACCCAGTACTTC. This sequence joins TRBV27 and TRBJ2-5, with D perhaps matching TRBD1 (5 bases). The ends were cut back, 8 bases at V and 2 bases at J, with 12 bases in the middle. CDR3 length: 13 residues. From germline, CDR1 is MNHEY and CDR2 SMNVEV (reference sequence).

CDR3 sequence: CASLPRGQGAAETQYF. The DNA of the CDR3 is TGTGCCAGCCTCCCGAGGGGGCAGGGGGCGGCGGAGACCCAGTACTTC. The J gene is TRBJ2-5, the V gene TRBV6-6, with 8 bases that match TRBD1. CDR3 length: 16 amino acids. V shed 8 bases and J 5 bases; nucleotides not matched to a gene: 16. Germline values: CDR1 MNHNY, CDR2 SVGAGI (reference sequence).

The chain links TRBV14 to TRBJ2-7; no clear D gene. The V end was cut by 4 bases, the J end by 6 bases, with 13 bases between. This CDR3 is 13 amino acids long. The V gene's germline CDR1 is SGHDN and CDR2 FVKESK. CDR3 bases: TGTGCCAGCAGCCTAGGTAGTGTCAGCGAGCAGTACTTC. This encodes CASSLGSVSEQYF.

This chain connects TRBV27 to TRBJ1-2, with no clear D. The CDR3 is 15 residues long. The V gene lost 2 bases and the J gene lost 6 bases, with 16 bases spanning the gap. CDR1 is MNHEY and CDR2 is SMNVEV in the germline V gene (reference sequence). The CDR3, as DNA: TGTGCCAGCAGTTTAAAGGGAATAGTTAGGGATGGCTACACCTTC. It codes for CASSLKGIVRDGYTF.

DNA of the CDR3: TGTGCCACCAGCCAGATGGATGGAAATGAAAAACTGTTTTTT. This gives the protein CATSQMDGNEKLFF. The chain has TRBV15 and TRBJ1-4; D not certain. Deletions cut 5 bases from V and 5 bases from J, with 12 bases between. CDR1 is LNHNV and CDR2 is YYDKDF in the germline V gene (reference sequence). The CDR3 has 14 residues.

J is TRBJ2-5 and V is TRBV11-2; no definite D call. The CDR3 sequence is 12 residues long. The V end lost 5 bases, the J end lost 3 bases, and 7 bases lay between the germline ends. Germline V CDR1 and CDR2: SGHAT, FQNNGV. This CDR3 reads CASSDGKETQYF. Written as DNA, the CDR3 is TGTGCCAGCAGCGATGGGAAAGAGACCCAGTACTTC.

The chain recombines TRBV5-4 with TRBJ2-5, with a weak D call TRBD1 (5 bases). In germline, CDR1 is SGHNT, CDR2 YYREEE (reference sequence). Trimming stripped 2 bases from V and 5 bases from J, with 16 bases between. The CDR3 consists of 15 residues. CDR3 sequence (DNA): TGTGCCAGCAGCTTTTCAGGGCGTGACGTTGAGACCCAGTACTTC. This translates into CASSFSGRDVETQYF. The complete variable domain, with remaining parts taken from reference TRBV5-4 and TRBJ2-5, reads ETGVTQSPTHLIKTRGQQVTLRCSSQSGHNTVSWYQQALGQGPQFIFQYYREEENGRGNFPPRFSGLQFPNYSSELNVNALELDDSALYLCASSFSGRDVETQYFGPGTRLLVL.